The T cell receptor (beta chain) described here comes from a study of cytotoxic CD8 clonotypes in ibrutinib-treated CLL. Study-wide context: Sequenced samples delivered averages of around 250,000 productive templates and around 90,000 productive rearrangements.

The targeted sequencing depth was 1 in 200,000 to 1 in 1 million T cells. The method was immunoSEQ multiplex PCR; TCRdb's version includes in-frame clones alone and lacks a portion of them. The table shows nearly 300,000 clones, with more than 70% occurring only once. The V end lost 3 bases, the J end lost 1 base, and 10 bases lay between the germline ends. Germline assignment: CDR1 MRHNA and CDR2 SNTAGT. The CDR3 covers 14 residues. The chain has TRBV6-4 and TRBJ2-7; D is unclear. This sequence was found in a human donor with chronic lymphocytic leukemia. The input for sequencing was PBMCs, taken at disease progression, from a patient treated with ibrutinib. CDR3 coding DNA: TGTGCCAGCAGTGAAGCTGGGTATTCCTACGAGCAGTACTTC. It specifies CASSEAGYSYEQYF.